Listed here are 10 T cell receptor beta chains from one sample, sequenced in a study of early T cells in non-severe SARS-CoV-2 infection. TCRdb called the 5' RACE reads again in MiXCR, with one record for every CDR3 protein. The repertoire consists of about 88,000 distinct CDR3 sequences, with just under 15% occurring once and the leading ten covering roughly 6%. The sequenced sample consisted of whole blood. These receptor sequences come from an adult who was a healthcare worker with PCR-confirmed SARS-CoV-2 infection or an uninfected control (not recorded which).

This clonotype has a count of ten or more. This chain uses TRBV20-1 with TRBJ1-1; D remains ambiguous. The CDR3 contains 13 residues. CDR1 is DFQATT, CDR2 SNEGSKA, per germline (reference sequence). V was clipped by 3 bases and J by 4 bases, with 12 bases between them. The CDR3 DNA reads as TGCAGTGCTAGGGATTACAGTCCCACTGAAGCTTTCTTT. This encodes CSARDYSPTEAFF.

This clonotype was detected only a few times. This chain uses TRBV10-3 with TRBJ2-1, with D perhaps TRBD2 (6 bases). V lost 6 bases and J 4 bases, leaving 10 bases between the germline ends. Germline V gene sequence: CDR1 ENHRY, CDR2 SYGVKD. CDR3 size: 13 residues. CDR3 nucleotides: TGTGCCATCAGAGGGACTTCTTACAATGAGCAGTTCTTC. This translates into CAIRGTSYNEQFF.

The chain couples TRBV11-2 to TRBJ2-5; 10 nucleotides line up with TRBD1. The junction had 7 bases not matched to a gene; V was cut back by 5 bases and J by 4 bases. Germline CDR1 SGHAT, CDR2 FQNNGV. The CDR3 is 15 residues long. In DNA, the CDR3 is TGTGCCAGCAGCCCCCTCCGGGACAGGGGAGAGACCCAGTACTTC. This sequence encodes CASSPLRDRGETQYF.

This clonotype was picked up many times. The gene calls are TRBV4-2 and TRBJ2-3, with 10 bases aligning to TRBD2. This CDR3 is 16 amino acids long. The germline V gene has CDR1 LGHNA and CDR2 YNFKEQ. V was clipped by 4 bases and J by 4 bases; unmatched bases: 8. DNA for the CDR3: TGTGCCAGCAGCCCAGGCGCTAGCGGGAGTGCAGATACGCAGTATTTT. Translation gives CASSPGASGSADTQYF.

V usage is TRBV20-1 and J usage is TRBJ2-2; D is perhaps TRBD1 (5 bases). Germline values: CDR1 DFQATT, CDR2 SNEGSKA (reference sequence). The germline V and J ends were trimmed by 3 bases and 5 bases, with 16 bases remaining between them. The length of the CDR3 is 15 residues. CDR3 sequence reads: CSARRQGLRTGELFF. CDR3 nucleotides: TGCAGTGCTAGGAGGCAGGGTTTGAGGACCGGGGAGCTGTTTTTT.

V gene TRBV10-2 combines with J gene TRBJ2-3; the D is unclear. The CDR3 covers 14 residues. CDR1 and CDR2 from the germline V gene are WSHSY and SAAADI. V was shortened by 3 bases and J by 0 bases, with 7 bases between the two germline ends. The CDR3 DNA sequence: TGCGCCAGCAGTGAAGATCAGAGCACAGATACGCAGTATTTT. Its protein is CASSEDQSTDTQYF.

This clonotype was observed many times. The rearrangement joins TRBV24-1 to TRBJ2-2, with 9 bases that match TRBD2. V trimming: 2 bases; J trimming: 1 base; junction bases outside the gene matches: 1. The CDR3 spans 16 residues. The V gene's germline CDR1 is KGHDR and CDR2 SFDVKD. The CDR3: CATSDSSGVNTGELFF. CDR3 nucleotides: TGTGCCACCAGTGATTCTAGCGGGGTGAACACCGGGGAGCTGTTTTTT.

The rearrangement uses TRBV29-1 and TRBJ1-1; 7 bases line up with TRBD1. The germline gives CDR1 SQVTM, CDR2 ANQGSEA. V shed 5 bases, J shed 1 base, and the junction held 4 bases outside the gene matches. The CDR3 length is 13 residues. The CDR3 here is CSVRGQQNTEAFF. DNA of the CDR3: TGCAGCGTTCGGGGACAGCAGAACACTGAAGCTTTCTTT.

This clonotype was observed a few times. The chain joins TRBV7-6 to TRBJ2-2; D could derive from TRBD1 or TRBD2 (5 bases each). Trimming took 4 bases from V and 5 from J, leaving 20 bases between them. CDR3 length equals 17 residues. The germline CDR1 and CDR2 sequences are SGHVS and FNYEAQ. The CDR3: CASSSGPGAEGTGELFF. Here the CDR3 DNA reads TGTGCCAGCAGCTCAGGACCCGGGGCCGAGGGGACCGGGGAGCTGTTTTTT.

This clonotype was seen at least ten times. This sequence joins TRBV20-1 and TRBJ2-1; 11 nucleotides match TRBD2. The V gene end was trimmed by 5 bases and the J gene end by 10 bases; junction bases not matched to a gene: 13. Germline V gene lookup returns CDR1 DFQATT and CDR2 SNEGSKA (reference sequence). This CDR3 comprises 15 residues. The CDR3 loop reads CSAGDTSGSSREQFF. Here the CDR3 DNA reads TGCAGTGCTGGGGATACTAGCGGGAGTTCTAGGGAGCAGTTCTTC.